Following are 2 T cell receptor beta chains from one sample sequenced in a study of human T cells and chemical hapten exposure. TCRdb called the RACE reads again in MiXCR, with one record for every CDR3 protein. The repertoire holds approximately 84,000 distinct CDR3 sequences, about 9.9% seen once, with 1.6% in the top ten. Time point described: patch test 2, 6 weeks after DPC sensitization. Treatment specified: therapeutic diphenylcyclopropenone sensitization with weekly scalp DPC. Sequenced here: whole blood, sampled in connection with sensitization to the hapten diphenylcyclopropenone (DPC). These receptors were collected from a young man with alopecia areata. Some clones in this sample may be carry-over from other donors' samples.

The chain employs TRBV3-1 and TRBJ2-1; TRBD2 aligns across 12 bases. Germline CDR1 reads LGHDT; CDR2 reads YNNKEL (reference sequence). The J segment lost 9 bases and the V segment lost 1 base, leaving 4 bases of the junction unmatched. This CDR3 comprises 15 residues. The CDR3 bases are TGTGCCAGCAGCCAAGGACTAGCGGGGGTTGGTGAGCAGTTCTTC. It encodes CASSQGLAGVGEQFF.

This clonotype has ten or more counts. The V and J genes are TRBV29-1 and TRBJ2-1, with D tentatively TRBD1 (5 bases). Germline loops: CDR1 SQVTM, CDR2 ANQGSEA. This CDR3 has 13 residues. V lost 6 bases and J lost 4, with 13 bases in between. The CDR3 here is CSVVQGPYNEQFF. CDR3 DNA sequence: TGCAGCGTGGTCCAGGGCCCTTACAATGAGCAGTTCTTC.